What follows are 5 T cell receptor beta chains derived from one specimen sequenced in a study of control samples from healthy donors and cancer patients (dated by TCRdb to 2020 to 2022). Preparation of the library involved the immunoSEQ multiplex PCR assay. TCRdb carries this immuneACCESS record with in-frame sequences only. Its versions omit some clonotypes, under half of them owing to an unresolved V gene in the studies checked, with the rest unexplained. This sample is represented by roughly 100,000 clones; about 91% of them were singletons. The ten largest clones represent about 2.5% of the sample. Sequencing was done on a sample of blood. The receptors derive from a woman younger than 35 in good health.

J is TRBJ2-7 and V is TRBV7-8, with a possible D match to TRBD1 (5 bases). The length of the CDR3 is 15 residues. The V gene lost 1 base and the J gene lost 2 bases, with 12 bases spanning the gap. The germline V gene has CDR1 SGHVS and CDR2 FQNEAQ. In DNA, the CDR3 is TGTGCCAGCAGCTTAGGTAGAGACAGACCCTACGAGCAGTACTTC. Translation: CASSLGRDRPYEQYF. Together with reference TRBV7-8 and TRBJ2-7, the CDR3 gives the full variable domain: GAGVSQSPRYKVAKRGQDVALRCDPISGHVSLFWYQQALGQGPEFLTYFQNEAQLDKSGLPSDRFFAERPEGSVSTLKIQRTQQEDSAVYLCASSLGRDRPYEQYFGPGTRLTVT.

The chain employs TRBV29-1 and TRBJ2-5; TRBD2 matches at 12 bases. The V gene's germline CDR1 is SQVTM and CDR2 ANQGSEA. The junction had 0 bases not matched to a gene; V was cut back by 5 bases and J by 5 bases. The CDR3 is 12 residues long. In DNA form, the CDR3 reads TGCAGCGTTACTAGCGGGGGGGAGACCCAGTACTTC. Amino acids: CSVTSGGETQYF.

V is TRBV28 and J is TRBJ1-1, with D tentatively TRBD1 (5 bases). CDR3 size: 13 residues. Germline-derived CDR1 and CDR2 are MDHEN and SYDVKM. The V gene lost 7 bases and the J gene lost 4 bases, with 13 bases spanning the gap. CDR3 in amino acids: CASTPAGSTEAFF. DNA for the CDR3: TGTGCCAGCACCCCGGCAGGGAGCACTGAAGCTTTCTTT.

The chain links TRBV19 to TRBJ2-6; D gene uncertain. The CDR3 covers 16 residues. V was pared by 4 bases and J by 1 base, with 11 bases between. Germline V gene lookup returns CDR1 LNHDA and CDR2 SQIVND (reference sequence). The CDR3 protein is CASSRGTASGANVLTF. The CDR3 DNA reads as TGTGCCAGTAGTAGGGGTACAGCATCTGGGGCCAACGTCCTGACTTTC.

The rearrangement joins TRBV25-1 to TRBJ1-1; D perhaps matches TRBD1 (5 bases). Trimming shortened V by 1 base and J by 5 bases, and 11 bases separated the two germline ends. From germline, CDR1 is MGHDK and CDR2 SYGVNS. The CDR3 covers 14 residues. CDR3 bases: TGTGCCAGCAGTGAATCTCTGGGGGAAACTGAAGCTTTCTTT. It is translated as CASSESLGETEAFF.